This passage covers 14 T cell receptor beta chains from one sample sequenced in a study of post-analysis software for immune sequencing data. Broader study findings: Patients carried roughly 5 TRBV segments more frequently than controls did, and TRBV5-6, TRBV5-1 and TRBV20-1 were among them.

No antigen has been identified for these receptors. Libraries were made from TCR beta cDNA, and they carried unique molecular identifiers. Each CDR3 protein gets one entry after TCRdb re-called the PCR reads with MiXCR. The table lists about 820,000 distinct CDR3 sequences, about 57% of them singletons, with 4.6% in the top ten. The specimen was blood. All receptors come from a girl aged 5 to 17 with multiple sclerosis.

The chain is built from TRBV12-3 or TRBV12-4 and TRBJ1-3; D is perhaps TRBD1 (5 bases). Trimming shortened V by 4 bases and J by 0 bases, and 7 bases separated the two germline ends. The CDR3 is made up of 14 amino acids. The CDR3: CASSSGLSGNTIYF. CDR3 nucleotide sequence: TGTGCCAGCAGTTCGGGACTCTCTGGAAACACCATATATTTT.

This clonotype has more than one count but fewer than ten. V and J are TRBV6-6 and TRBJ2-1; 7 bases align to TRBD2. This CDR3 is 15 amino acids long. Germline CDR1 is MNHNY and CDR2 is SVGAGI (reference sequence). The V segment lost 8 bases and the J segment 0 bases; nucleotides outside the gene matches: 7. The CDR3 region has the DNA TGTGCCAGCCGGGGAGGGGTTGGCTCCTACAATGAGCAGTTCTTC. It translates to CASRGGVGSYNEQFF.

The chain couples TRBV5-1 to TRBJ2-5, with TRBD2 matching 8 bases. V shed 4 bases and J 7 bases; nucleotides not matched to a gene: 15. This CDR3 is 16 amino acids long. Germline values: CDR1 SGHRS, CDR2 YFSETQ. CDR3 sequence reads: CASSNEIAGFERTQYF. In DNA, the CDR3 is TGCGCCAGCAGCAATGAAATAGCGGGGTTCGAACGGACCCAGTACTTC.

Concerning this clonotype: A much bigger clone sits one base away, suggesting this may be a read error. The CDR3 end shows no conserved phenylalanine or tryptophan, and so a read error is likely. This chain connects TRBV5-1 to TRBJ2-7; no clear D gene. From germline, CDR1 is SGHRS and CDR2 YFSETQ. The ends were cut back, 4 bases at V and 0 bases at J, with 8 bases in the middle. This CDR3 has 13 amino acids. The DNA for the CDR3 is TGCGCCAGCAGCGACACGGCCTCCTACGAGCAGTACTGC. Amino acids: CASSDTASYEQYC.

V is TRBV5-1 and J is TRBJ2-3; perhaps TRBD2 as D (6 bases). V dropped 0 bases and J dropped 3 bases, with 11 bases sitting between them. Germline V lookup: CDR1 SGHRS, CDR2 YFSETQ. The CDR3 is made up of 15 amino acids. The CDR3 loop reads CASSLGPSETDTQYF. The CDR3 bases are TGCGCCAGCAGCTTGGGCCCTAGCGAAACAGATACGCAGTATTTT.

The CDR3 protein is CSATSGRAEETQYF. CDR3 nucleotides: TGCAGTGCTACTAGCGGGAGGGCGGAGGAGACCCAGTACTTC. This chain uses TRBV20-1 with TRBJ2-5; 12 bases line up with TRBD2. This CDR3 is built from 14 residues. V shed 4 bases and J 5 bases; nucleotides not matched to a gene: 5. Germline V lookup: CDR1 DFQATT, CDR2 SNEGSKA (reference sequence).

V usage is TRBV20-1 and J usage is TRBJ1-1; D unclear. CDR1 and CDR2 from the germline V gene are DFQATT and SNEGSKA (reference sequence). The CDR3 extends over 16 amino acids. Trimming left V 0 bases short and J 4 bases short, with 18 bases between. The CDR3 here is CSARDGRRVGSTEAFF. The CDR3 DNA sequence: TGCAGTGCTAGAGATGGTCGAAGGGTTGGAAGCACTGAAGCTTTCTTT.

This chain links TRBV6-5 with TRBJ2-7, with D possibly TRBD1 on 6 matching bases. This CDR3 has 11 residues. V dropped 8 bases and J dropped 3 bases, with 8 bases sitting between them. CDR1 is MNHEY and CDR2 is SVGAGI in the germline V gene. In nucleotides, the CDR3 is TGTGCCAGCCGGACAGACTACGAGCAGTACTTC. Residues: CASRTDYEQYF.

This clonotype was counted only a few times. V is TRBV12-3 or TRBV12-4 and J is TRBJ2-7; no reliable D call. The V end was cut by 6 bases, the J end by 5 bases, with 11 bases between. The CDR3 consists of 12 residues. The CDR3 loop reads CASSGLRNEQYF. The CDR3 DNA follows: TGTGCCAGCAGCGGGCTGCGCAACGAGCAGTACTTC.

The chain carries TRBV6-1 and TRBJ1-2; 7 bases map to TRBD1. V shed 6 bases, J shed 8 bases, and the junction held 9 bases outside the gene matches. CDR1 and CDR2 from the germline V gene are MNHNS and SASEGT. The CDR3 is made up of 13 amino acids. The CDR3 loop reads CASRPAGGAGYTF. The CDR3 DNA follows: TGTGCCAGCAGGCCCGCAGGGGGGGCCGGCTACACCTTC.

The genes are TRBV7-9 and TRBJ2-3; D gene unclear. The CDR3 contains 11 residues. CDR1 and CDR2 from the germline V gene are SEHNR and FQNEAQ (reference sequence). V was trimmed by 7 bases and J by 7 bases, leaving 9 bases between them. CDR3 in DNA: TGTGCCAGCACAATGCGCCATACGCAGTATTTT. The encoded protein is CASTMRHTQYF.

The J gene is TRBJ2-1, the V gene TRBV6-6; 7 nucleotides match TRBD1. CDR1 is MNHNY, CDR2 SVGAGI, per germline (reference sequence). Germline trimming cut 6 bases from V and 7 bases from J; bases unmatched to any gene: 6. The CDR3 has 13 amino acids. The CDR3 region is CASSRQGFNEQFF. As DNA, the CDR3 is TGTGCCAGCAGCCGACAGGGTTTTAATGAGCAGTTCTTC.

The J gene is TRBJ2-3, the V gene TRBV5-1; no definite D call. Germline V gene sequence: CDR1 SGHRS, CDR2 YFSETQ. V was shortened by 0 bases and J by 4 bases, with 12 bases between the two germline ends. The CDR3 is 15 amino acids. CDR3 sequence reads: CASSLEASKADTQYF. CDR3 nucleotide sequence: TGCGCCAGCAGCTTGGAGGCCAGCAAGGCAGATACGCAGTATTTT. Full variable domain (rest looked up from reference TRBV5-1 and TRBJ2-3): KAGVTQTPRYLIKTRGQQVTLSCSPISGHRSVSWYQQTPGQGLQFLFEYFSETQRNKGNFPGRFSGRQFSNSRSEMNVSTLELGDSALYLCASSLEASKADTQYFGPGTRLTVL.

The sample holds a few counts of this clonotype. In DNA, the CDR3 is TGTGCCAGCACCTACGGGGTCTCTGGGGCCAACGTCCTGACTTTC. The encoded protein is CASTYGVSGANVLTF. The rearrangement links TRBV6-5 to TRBJ2-6; the D gene is possibly TRBD2 (5 bases). This CDR3 region has 15 residues. Germline CDR1 and CDR2: MNHEY and SVGAGI. Trimming left V 7 bases short and J 0 bases short, with 10 bases between.